This T cell receptor beta chain was captured in a study of graft-versus-host responses after intestinal transplantation. Study context: Recipients across the board were started on anti-thymocyte globulin induction, then kept on tacrolimus and steroids for around three years. Points from the study as a whole: Among circulating GvH clones, peak levels were associated with early post-transplant declines in HvG clones.

V lost 1 base to trimming and J lost 9 bases; unmatched junction nucleotides: 4. CDR3 length equals 15 residues. Germline CDR1 is SEHNR and CDR2 is FQNEAQ (reference sequence). Remarks on this clone: Its antigen remains unknown.

Here immunoSEQ multiplex PCR was the method, and the copy in TCRdb shows in-frame clones only, minus some. There are tens of thousands of clones in the sample; 94% occur only once, and around 0.19% lies in the top ten. The chain links TRBV7-9 to TRBJ1-6; 9 positions agree with TRBD1. This sample comprised unstimulated CD4+ T cells sorted from spleen or lymph node cells, obtained before transplant. This receptor was taken from a human donor who was the organ donor for an intestinal transplant. This CDR3 is CASSLGTGAGSPLHF. DNA for the CDR3: TGTGCCAGCAGCTTAGGGACAGGGGCGGGTTCACCCCTCCACTTT.